These 25 T cell receptor beta chains were sequenced from one sample in a study of CD8+CD57+ T cells in acquired aplastic anemia. The template used for profiling TCR beta VDJ and CDR3 was genomic DNA. TCRdb re-derived calls from the reads in MiXCR, one entry per CDR3 protein. Of a few hundred thousand distinct CDR3 sequences in the sample, 45% to 65% are singletons; the top ten hold 1.3%. CD8+CD57+ cell expansion had been shown by flow cytometry in patients chosen for sequencing. The sequenced sample consisted of sorted CD4+, CD8+, or CD8+CD57+ T cells (not recorded which) from PBMCs. The receptor set was obtained from a human donor with aplastic anemia.

This clonotype was counted ten times or more. The gene calls are TRBV6-5 and TRBJ2-3; 13 bases agree with TRBD2. Trimming cost V 11 bases and J 3 bases; bases outside gene matches: 8. The V gene's germline CDR1 is MNHEY and CDR2 SVGAGI. The CDR3 contains 15 residues. As DNA, the CDR3 is TGTGCCTCCGGACTAGCGGGAGTCGGAACAGATACGCAGTATTTT. Translating it yields CASGLAGVGTDTQYF.

The chain couples TRBV15 to TRBJ1-5; 9 bases align to TRBD1. With 3 bases clipped from V and 6 bases from J, the junction kept 3 bases outside the gene matches. This CDR3 has 14 residues. CDR1 is LNHNV and CDR2 is YYDKDF in the germline V gene (reference sequence). For the CDR3, the DNA is TGTGCCACCAGCAGGGACAGGGGTGCTCAGCCCCAGCATTTT. As protein: CATSRDRGAQPQHF.

The rearrangement joins TRBV7-2 to TRBJ1-5, with a tentative D call TRBD1 (5 bases). Germline V lookup: CDR1 SGHTA, CDR2 FQGNSA. V was clipped by 8 bases and J by 4 bases, with 18 bases between them. This CDR3 is 15 amino acids long. The CDR3 sequence: CASGTGGVHNQPQHF. The CDR3 DNA follows: TGTGCCAGCGGCACCGGGGGGGTTCATAATCAGCCCCAGCATTTT.

The chain joins TRBV5-4 to TRBJ2-5, with D tentatively TRBD1 or TRBD2 (5 bases each). The CDR3 is 13 amino acids. Trimming removed 7 bases at V and 4 bases at J, with 14 bases between. From germline, CDR1 is SGHNT and CDR2 YYREEE (reference sequence). CDR3 nucleotides: TGTGCCAGCCGGATTGGGGGTCGAGAGACCCAGTACTTC. Protein: CASRIGGRETQYF.

The sample holds many counts of this clonotype. This sequence joins TRBV5-1 and TRBJ1-2; the D gene is possibly TRBD1 (6 bases). The V end lost 0 bases, the J end lost 7 bases, and 16 bases lay between the germline ends. CDR1 is SGHRS, CDR2 YFSETQ, per germline. The CDR3 length is 15 residues. The CDR3 spells CASSLEQGGVSGYTF. DNA for the CDR3: TGCGCCAGCAGCTTGGAACAGGGAGGGGTTTCTGGCTACACCTTC. The entire variable domain, with the rest obtained from reference TRBV5-1 and TRBJ1-2, is as follows: KAGVTQTPRYLIKTRGQQVTLSCSPISGHRSVSWYQQTPGQGLQFLFEYFSETQRNKGNFPGRFSGRQFSNSRSEMNVSTLELGDSALYLCASSLEQGGVSGYTFGSGTRLTVV.

V is TRBV7-2 and J is TRBJ2-5; D remains unclear. This CDR3 region has 15 residues. The germline gives CDR1 SGHTA, CDR2 FQGNSA. V was pared by 0 bases and J by 3 bases, with 11 bases between. CDR3 region: CASSLAFDLKETQYF. The CDR3 DNA reads as TGTGCCAGCAGCTTAGCCTTCGACCTAAAAGAGACCCAGTACTTC. Based on the CDR3 plus reference TRBV7-2 and TRBJ2-5, the full variable domain is GAGVSQSPSNKVTEKGKDVELRCDPISGHTALYWYRQSLGQGLEFLIYFQGNSAPDKSGLPSDRFSAERTGGSVSTLTIQRTQQEDSAVYLCASSLAFDLKETQYFGPGTRLLVL.

V usage is TRBV20-1 and J usage is TRBJ1-5; 8 nucleotides match TRBD1. Unmatched junction bases numbered 4, after V lost 7 bases and J lost 2 bases. This CDR3 is built from 13 residues. The germline CDR1 and CDR2 sequences are DFQATT and SNEGSKA (reference sequence). The CDR3 reads CSVKTGGNQPQHF. The CDR3 nucleotides read TGCAGTGTGAAGACAGGGGGCAATCAGCCCCAGCATTTT.

The chain links TRBV20-1 to TRBJ2-7; 8 positions agree with TRBD2. This CDR3 comprises 13 residues. With 2 bases clipped from V and 5 bases from J, the junction kept 5 bases outside the gene matches. Germline assignment: CDR1 DFQATT and CDR2 SNEGSKA (reference sequence). CDR3 region: CSARKAGVDEQYF. The CDR3 nucleotides are TGCAGTGCTAGAAAAGCGGGAGTCGACGAGCAGTACTTC.

The chain has TRBV24-1 and TRBJ2-5; D may correspond to TRBD1 or TRBD2 (5 bases each). Germline V gives CDR1 KGHDR, CDR2 SFDVKD. The CDR3 contains 15 residues. The V end lost 1 base, the J end lost 1 base, and 9 bases lay between the germline ends. CDR3 protein: CATSDFGDGQETQYF. The CDR3 DNA reads as TGTGCCACCAGTGATTTTGGGGACGGCCAAGAGACCCAGTACTTC.

This clonotype has just a few counts. The chain combines TRBV7-9 with TRBJ2-1; D gene ambiguous. V was trimmed by 2 bases and J by 5 bases, leaving 16 bases between them. The CDR3 contains 16 residues. CDR1 and CDR2 from the germline V gene are SEHNR and FQNEAQ (reference sequence). The CDR3 region is CASSLTQRELDNEQFF. For the CDR3, the DNA is TGTGCCAGCAGCTTAACTCAGCGAGAGCTAGACAATGAGCAGTTCTTC.

CDR3 sequence (DNA): TGTGCCAGCAGCGTAGGGAACGGGGAGCTGTTTTTT. This codes for CASSVGNGELFF. This chain links TRBV9 with TRBJ2-2, with unresolved D. Trimming took off 0 bases at V and 7 bases at J, with 4 bases between the two ends. This CDR3 contains 12 residues. The germline V gene has CDR1 SGDLS and CDR2 YYNGEE.

This chain uses TRBV7-6 with TRBJ2-1; TRBD1 matches at 10 bases. The ends lost 2 bases at V and 5 bases at J; junction bases unmatched: 6. The CDR3 has 16 residues. Per germline, CDR1 SGHVS and CDR2 FNYEAQ. DNA of the CDR3: TGTGCCAGCAGCTTAAAGACAGGGGGCGCCAACAATGAGCAGTTCTTC. Its translation: CASSLKTGGANNEQFF.

This clonotype was recorded many times. The rearrangement links TRBV20-1 to TRBJ2-7; possibly TRBD1 for D (6 bases). CDR1 DFQATT and CDR2 SNEGSKA come from the germline V gene (reference sequence). The germline V and J ends were trimmed by 3 bases and 2 bases, with 14 bases remaining between them. CDR3 size: 14 residues. CDR3 nucleotide sequence: TGCAGTGCTAGGTTAAGCAGGGGAGCCTACGAGCAGTACTTC. Its translation is CSARLSRGAYEQYF.

This clonotype showed up many times. V usage is TRBV20-1 and J usage is TRBJ2-7; the D gene is possibly TRBD1 (6 bases). This CDR3 has 12 residues. Per germline, CDR1 DFQATT and CDR2 SNEGSKA (reference sequence). V dropped 3 bases and J dropped 2 bases, with 8 bases sitting between them. The CDR3 bases are TGCAGTGCTAGTAAGGGGGCCTACGAGCAGTACTTC. Translated, it gives CSASKGAYEQYF.

CDR3 sequence reads: CASSQATGATDTQFF. CDR3 coding DNA: TGTGCCAGCAGCCAAGCGACAGGGGCCACAGATACGCAGTTCTTC. The chain is built from TRBV4-2 and TRBJ2-1, with 8 bases lining up with TRBD1. The ends lost 1 base at V and 12 bases at J; junction bases unmatched: 11. The CDR3 spans 15 residues. The germline V gene has CDR1 LGHNA and CDR2 YNFKEQ.

This clonotype was seen a few times. Being one base from a much bigger clone, this may be a read error. This chain joins TRBV6-6 and TRBJ2-1, with no clear D. This CDR3 has 14 residues. The germline V gene encodes CDR1 MNHNY and CDR2 SVGAGI (reference sequence). The V end was cut by 5 bases, the J end by 9 bases, with 17 bases between. CDR3 sequence reads: CASSSEDWLGEQFF. CDR3 DNA sequence: TGTGCCAGCAGTAGCGAGGATTGGTTGGGTGAGCAGTTCTTC.

In its sample, this clonotype was seen a few times. This chain links TRBV13 with TRBJ1-6; D not certain. Germline V gene sequence: CDR1 PRHDT, CDR2 FYEKMQ (reference sequence). The germline V and J ends were trimmed by 5 bases and 10 bases, with 12 bases remaining between them. The CDR3 extends over 13 amino acids. CDR3 protein: CASSVQKGSPLHF. CDR3 nucleotide sequence: TGTGCCAGCAGCGTGCAAAAAGGGTCACCCCTCCACTTT.

This chain links TRBV2 with TRBJ1-1; D not certain. Trimming removed 6 bases from V and 1 base from J, with 18 bases in between. Looked up from germline, CDR1 is SNHLY and CDR2 is FYNNEI. The CDR3 spans 16 residues. The CDR3 DNA is TGTGCCAGCAGCCGAAGGTTCGGATCTGAGAACACTGAAGCTTTCTTT. Protein sequence: CASSRRFGSENTEAFF.

This clonotype was counted at least ten times. The rearrangement joins TRBV27 to TRBJ1-2; D gene ambiguous. The CDR3 has 13 amino acids. The germline V gene has CDR1 MNHEY and CDR2 SMNVEV (reference sequence). V was shortened by 6 bases and J by 1 base, with 9 bases between the two germline ends. The CDR3 DNA follows: TGTGCCAGCAGACAGACGCGTAACTATGGCTACACCTTC. It yields the protein CASRQTRNYGYTF.

Points on this clonotype: No DNA is shown, since the ends of the CDR3 on it are uncertain; the CDR3 is the one TCRdb lists. The gene calls are TRBV7-2 and TRBJ2-2; whether TRBD1, the table's D call, matches the DNA was not checked. From germline, CDR1 is SGHTA and CDR2 FQGNSA. The CDR3 comprises 20 residues, both ends counted. This chain's CDR3 is CASSWGQGQGYEQYFGELFF.

The chain links TRBV12-3 or TRBV12-4 to TRBJ1-2; 7 bases are a match to TRBD1. J was trimmed by 3 bases and V by 3 bases; bases with no gene match: 1. The CDR3 contains 13 residues. The CDR3 reads CASSFDRDYGYTF. CDR3 bases: TGTGCCAGCAGTTTTGACAGGGACTATGGCTACACCTTC.

This clonotype came up a few times. This sequence joins TRBV29-1 and TRBJ2-1, with D uncertain. The germline V and J ends were trimmed by 7 bases and 0 bases, with 13 bases remaining between them. The CDR3 has 14 amino acids. Per germline, CDR1 SQVTM and CDR2 ANQGSEA. CDR3 loop: CSAPTPSSYNEQFF. The CDR3, as DNA: TGCAGCGCCCCGACGCCGAGCTCCTACAATGAGCAGTTCTTC.

In its sample, this clonotype was seen many times. The CDR3 DNA is TGTGCCAGCAGACCCGGGACAGGGAGGGGCTACACCTTC. This codes for CASRPGTGRGYTF. The V gene is TRBV12-3 or TRBV12-4, the J gene TRBJ1-2; 9 bases are shared with TRBD1. This CDR3 contains 13 residues. After removal of 6 bases from V and 8 bases from J, the junction contained 7 bases not matched to a gene.

The chain combines TRBV20-1 with TRBJ1-1; weak D call: TRBD1 (5 bases). Trimming took off 5 bases at V and 3 bases at J, with 19 bases between the two ends. The V gene's germline CDR1 is DFQATT and CDR2 SNEGSKA (reference sequence). The CDR3 length is 15 residues. CDR3 amino acids: CSAGKDGREDTEAFF. The CDR3 region has the DNA TGCAGTGCTGGGAAGGATGGCAGGGAGGACACTGAAGCTTTCTTT.

This clonotype was counted only a few times. The chain combines TRBV10-3 with TRBJ1-6; 7 bases line up with TRBD1. V dropped 5 bases and J dropped 7; count of bases not matched to a gene: 5. Germline assignment: CDR1 ENHRY and CDR2 SYGVKD. CDR3 length: 14 amino acids. The CDR3 region has the DNA TGTGCCATCAGTTCTGGACAGGAGAATTCACCCCTCCACTTT. It yields the protein CAISSGQENSPLHF.